The clone carrying this TCR beta chain was counted between two and nine times. TCRdb re-analysed the 5' RACE reads in MiXCR, keeping a single row per CDR3 protein. Seen here are approximately 330,000 distinct CDR3 sequences, 9.5% to 15% observed once, and the top ten hold 2.5% to 4%. This sample is drawn from a study of T cells after yellow fever vaccination. The specimen comprised CD4+ T cells sorted from PBMCs, sampled 15 days after the yellow fever booster vaccination. The receptor comes from a man between 18 and 29 years old who received the YFV17D yellow fever vaccine.

The CDR3 loop is CASSWGLASNEQFF. The CDR3 DNA is TGTGCCAGCAGTTGGGGACTAGCTTCCAATGAGCAGTTCTTC. The V call is TRBV12-3 or TRBV12-4, the J call TRBJ2-1, with 9 nucleotides matching TRBD2. CDR3 size: 14 residues. Trimming cost V 4 bases and J 6 bases; bases outside gene matches: 4.